The T cell receptor (beta chain) described here comes from a study of shared clonotypes between healthy human individuals. The wider study: Aged 18 to 49, the donors were two women and a few men.

The sample holds one count of this clone. The antigen is undetermined. General observations from the study: Only blood samples were collected, and tissue repertoires likely differ. Generation probabilities were higher for clonotypes shared across all four sorted-subset donors than for unshared ones.

All of the donors resided in Nashville, Tennessee, and each was a Caucasian adult. CDR1 MNHEY and CDR2 SVGAGI come from the germline V gene. This CDR3 spans 15 amino acids. V trimming: 0 bases; J trimming: 5 bases; junction bases outside the gene matches: 1. The repertoire was sequenced with immunoSEQ multiplex PCR; TCRdb's copy has only in-frame clones and lacks some. The repertoire includes approximately 2,300,000 clones, about 90% of them detected once, and around 0.35% sits in the top ten. The sequence was collected from a man in his late teens or twenties in good health. Some clones in this sample may be carry-over from other donors' samples. The V call is TRBV6-5, the J call TRBJ2-3, with 11 positions matching TRBD2. Material for sequencing was naive CD4+ T cells from PBMCs. As for subset: CD45RA+ positively selected. The CDR3 region is CASSYSLAGVDTQYF. Written as DNA, the CDR3 is TGTGCCAGCAGTTACTCACTAGCGGGAGTAGATACGCAGTATTTT.